This TCR beta chain appears in the sequencing data of a study of blood T cell repertoires in COVID-19. The length of the CDR3 is 14 residues. The V gene's germline CDR1 is MNHNS and CDR2 SASEGT. The ends were cut back, 5 bases at V and 3 bases at J, with 14 bases in the middle. The method was immunoSEQ multiplex PCR; TCRdb's version includes in-frame clones alone and lacks a portion of them. The repertoire consists of about 35,000 clones, with roughly 86% occurring once and the leading ten covering roughly 44%. Material for sequencing was peripheral blood. The source is a human donor in a cohort sampled during active COVID-19. The chain carries TRBV6-1 and TRBJ2-7; D is possibly TRBD2 (5 bases). CDR3 sequence (DNA): TGTGCCAGCAGTCACGGCCTAGCAAACTACGAGCAGTACTTC. Amino acid sequence: CASSHGLANYEQYF.